This T cell receptor beta chain derives from a study of post-analysis software for immune sequencing data. Study results and caveats: Patients showed TRBV5-6, TRBV5-1 and TRBV20-1 among four to six TRBV segments more frequent than in controls.

On this clonotype itself: The target antigen is unknown.

Each TCR beta cDNA library carried unique molecular identifiers. TCRdb recomputed calls from the PCR reads with MiXCR, one row per CDR3 protein. The sample holds 700,000 to 800,000 distinct CDR3 sequences, 25% to 30% seen once. Germline CDR1 is LGHNA and CDR2 is YNFKEQ. The CDR3 has 18 amino acids. This receptor was taken from a girl aged 10 to 17 with multiple sclerosis. The chain combines TRBV4-2 with TRBJ2-5; D may be TRBD2 (6 bases). The DNA matches TRBJ2-7 better at its end, which makes the J call doubtful. The sample consisted of blood. CDR3 sequence (DNA): TGTGCCAGCAGCATGTACCCCATCGGCGGGGAAAGAGCTACCGAGCAGTACTTC. Amino acids: CASSMYPIGGERATEQYF.